A single sample is the source of the 25 T cell receptor beta chains below, sequenced in a study of breast tumors, draining lymph nodes, adjacent tissues. Each CDR3 protein gets one entry after TCRdb re-called the multiplex PCR reads with MiXCR. The repertoire holds some 97,000 distinct CDR3 sequences, with 21% as singletons. Breast cancer patients provided tissue from their axillary draining lymph nodes. The sample was axillary lymph node tissue. Every receptor here comes from a female donor with breast cancer. Some clones in this sample may be carry-over from other donors' samples.

Ten or more counts support this clonotype. This rearrangement joins TRBV7-3 to TRBJ2-5, with D unresolved. The V end lost 3 bases, the J end lost 5 bases, and 10 bases lay between the germline ends. The CDR3 is 13 residues long. CDR1 and CDR2 from the germline V gene are SGHTA and FQGTGA. In DNA, the CDR3 is TGTGCCAGCAGCTTTGGACCTGGGGAGACCCAGTACTTC. Encoded protein: CASSFGPGETQYF.

This clonotype has a count of ten or more. The chain recombines TRBV2 with TRBJ1-3; no clear D. The V end was cut by 11 bases, the J end by 4 bases, with 15 bases between. Germline values: CDR1 SNHLY, CDR2 FYNNEI. There are 13 residues in the CDR3. The CDR3 spells CAALGTGGNTIYF. CDR3 sequence (DNA): TGTGCCGCTCTGGGAACGGGAGGAAACACCATATATTTT.

This clonotype was counted ten times or more. The V call is TRBV4-1, the J call TRBJ2-5; tentative D call: TRBD2 (5 bases). The length of the CDR3 is 14 residues. The germline V gene has CDR1 MGHRA and CDR2 YSYEKL. V was clipped by 1 base and J by 2 bases, with 8 bases between them. The CDR3 here is CASSQVRGQETQYF. DNA of the CDR3: TGCGCCAGCAGCCAAGTTCGGGGACAAGAGACCCAGTACTTC.

This clonotype was found many times. The rearrangement links TRBV3-1 to TRBJ2-7; D ambiguous. V was pared by 3 bases and J by 0 bases, with 9 bases between. CDR3 size: 14 residues. The V gene's germline CDR1 is LGHDT and CDR2 YNNKEL (reference sequence). The CDR3 protein is CASSQGWTSYEQYF. CDR3 nucleotides: TGTGCCAGCAGCCAGGGTTGGACCTCCTACGAGCAGTACTTC.

The sample holds many counts of this clonotype. This chain links TRBV20-1 with TRBJ2-5; D may be TRBD2 (7 bases). Trimming took off 6 bases at V and 6 bases at J, with 17 bases between the two ends. The CDR3 consists of 13 residues. CDR1 and CDR2 (germline): DFQATT, SNEGSKA (reference sequence). The CDR3: CSAEGGASKTQYF. DNA for the CDR3: TGCAGTGCAGAGGGGGGGGCTTCAAAGACCCAGTACTTC.

In its sample, this clonotype was seen many times. The CDR3 loop is CSARGGGGAQPQHF. The CDR3 nucleotides read TGCAGTGCTAGAGGGGGGGGAGGAGCTCAGCCCCAGCATTTT. This sequence joins TRBV20-1 and TRBJ1-5; TRBD1 might be the D (5 bases). Trimming shortened V by 1 base and J by 6 bases, and 13 bases separated the two germline ends. Germline V gene lookup returns CDR1 DFQATT and CDR2 SNEGSKA (reference sequence). The CDR3 length is 14 residues.

The sample holds many counts of this clonotype. J is TRBJ1-6 and V is TRBV20-1, with TRBD1 matching 9 bases. Germline lookup yields CDR1 DFQATT and CDR2 SNEGSKA (reference sequence). V trimming: 0 bases; J trimming: 9 bases; junction bases outside the gene matches: 6. This CDR3 region has 15 residues. The DNA for the CDR3 is TGCAGTGCTAGAGATGGACAGGGGTCCGGTTCACCCCTCCACTTT. As protein: CSARDGQGSGSPLHF.

As for this clonotype: This may come from a read error, since a much larger clone is one base off. V gene TRBV19 combines with J gene TRBJ1-3, with D perhaps matching TRBD1 (5 bases). This CDR3 comprises 13 residues. Per germline, CDR1 LNHDA and CDR2 SQIVND (reference sequence). Trimming took off 8 bases at V and 5 bases at J, with 13 bases between the two ends. The CDR3: CASGDWSRNTIYF. CDR3 in DNA: TGTGCCAGTGGGGACTGGTCGAGAAACACCATATATTTT.

Many counts were recorded for this clonotype. The V call is TRBV4-1, the J call TRBJ2-3; a possible D gene is TRBD2 (6 bases). This CDR3 is 16 amino acids long. V dropped 0 bases and J dropped 1 base, with 11 bases sitting between them. CDR1 MGHRA and CDR2 YSYEKL come from the germline V gene. CDR3 residues: CASSQEGGSRTDTQYF. CDR3 coding DNA: TGCGCCAGCAGCCAAGAGGGGGGTTCCCGCACAGATACGCAGTATTTT.

Notes on this clonotype: This clone may be a read error of a much larger clone one base away. This rearrangement joins TRBV9 to TRBJ2-7; 8 bases are a match to TRBD1. The CDR3 length is 14 residues. Germline V gene lookup returns CDR1 SGDLS and CDR2 YYNGEE. The CDR3 region has the DNA TGTGCCGGCAGCGTACAGGGGGACCCATCCGAGCAGTACTTC. This codes for CAGSVQGDPSEQYF.

This clonotype was seen ten or more times. The chain carries TRBV5-1 and TRBJ2-5, with D unresolved. CDR3 length: 16 residues. Germline CDR1 reads SGHRS; CDR2 reads YFSETQ. V was shortened by 0 bases and J by 3 bases, with 15 bases between the two germline ends. The CDR3 region is CASSLGISGEKETQYF. CDR3 bases: TGCGCCAGCAGCTTGGGTATAAGTGGAGAGAAAGAGACCCAGTACTTC.

This clonotype has a count of ten or more. The genes are TRBV5-4 and TRBJ2-7; 7 positions agree with TRBD2. Germline loops: CDR1 SGHNT, CDR2 YYREEE (reference sequence). The CDR3 contains 13 residues. The trim removed 1 base at V and 5 bases at J, leaving 3 bases unmatched. CDR3 DNA sequence: TGTGCCAGCAGCTTGCGGGGGGTTCACGAGCAGTACTTC. Translation gives CASSLRGVHEQYF.

About this clonotype itself: This may be a read error: a much more frequent sequence differs by one nucleotide. The V and J genes are TRBV28 and TRBJ2-7, with D unresolved. This CDR3 region has 13 residues. The germline V gene encodes CDR1 MDHEN and CDR2 SYDVKM. For the CDR3, the DNA is TGTGCCAGCATGCTGAGTCCTTCCGAAACTGAGTCCTTC. Translation gives CASMLSPSETESF.

Ten or more counts support this clonotype. The CDR3 loop is CASSPQTGGMGEQYF. Here the CDR3 DNA reads TGTGCCAGCAGCCCCCAGACAGGGGGCATGGGGGAGCAGTACTTC. The genes are TRBV9 and TRBJ2-7, with 10 bases fitting TRBD1. J gave up 7 bases and V 4 bases, and 11 bases lay outside the gene matches. The CDR3 runs 15 residues. Germline V gene data show CDR1 as SGDLS and CDR2 as YYNGEE.

This clonotype was counted ten times or more. The rearrangement uses TRBV3-1 and TRBJ1-2, with 9 bases matching TRBD1. Germline CDR1 is LGHDT and CDR2 is YNNKEL (reference sequence). The CDR3 sequence is 15 residues long. V lost 5 bases to trimming and J lost 8 bases; unmatched junction nucleotides: 12. The CDR3 reads CASSTLGQGSEGYTF. The CDR3 coding sequence is TGTGCCAGCAGCACCTTGGGACAGGGATCGGAAGGCTACACCTTC.

This clonotype was seen at least ten times. The CDR3 region is CAISVGETQYF. CDR3 coding DNA: TGTGCCATCAGTGTCGGGGAGACCCAGTACTTC. The gene calls are TRBV10-3 and TRBJ2-5, with D uncertain. The CDR3 is made up of 11 amino acids. CDR1 and CDR2 from the germline V gene are ENHRY and SYGVKD. V gave up 4 bases and J gave up 5 bases, with 5 bases separating them.

This clonotype was observed at least ten times. The rearrangement joins TRBV30 to TRBJ2-1; 9 bases are shared with TRBD2. Germline-derived CDR1 and CDR2 are GTSNPN and SVGIG (reference sequence). V was clipped by 1 base and J by 12 bases; unmatched bases: 7. The CDR3 has 13 amino acids. CDR3 nucleotide sequence: TGTGCCTGGAGTGCCGGGACTAGCTCATGGCAGTTCTTC. Its protein product is CAWSAGTSSWQFF.

This clonotype was detected many times. V usage is TRBV15 and J usage is TRBJ2-3; D may match TRBD1 or TRBD2 (6 bases each). The CDR3 covers 15 residues. Trimming left V 1 base short and J 4 bases short, with 12 bases between. Germline values: CDR1 LNHNV, CDR2 YYDKDF (reference sequence). CDR3 nucleotide sequence: TGTGCCACCAGCAGAGGGGGGGCTGAGTCAGATACGCAGTATTTT. Encoded protein: CATSRGGAESDTQYF.

This clonotype was recorded at least ten times. This chain links TRBV5-1 with TRBJ1-3; D unclear. This CDR3 is built from 15 residues. Germline loops: CDR1 SGHRS, CDR2 YFSETQ. V lost 2 bases, J lost 3 bases, and 12 bases lay in between. The CDR3 sequence is CASSLVGGGGNTIYF. In DNA, the CDR3 is TGCGCCAGCAGCTTAGTCGGAGGTGGTGGAAACACCATATATTTT. Full variable domain (rest looked up from reference TRBV5-1 and TRBJ1-3): KAGVTQTPRYLIKTRGQQVTLSCSPISGHRSVSWYQQTPGQGLQFLFEYFSETQRNKGNFPGRFSGRQFSNSRSEMNVSTLELGDSALYLCASSLVGGGGNTIYFGEGSWLTVV.

This clonotype was seen at least ten times. V gene TRBV12-3 or TRBV12-4 combines with J gene TRBJ2-7; 9 positions match TRBD1. CDR3 length: 14 amino acids. J was trimmed by 4 bases and V by 6 bases; bases with no gene match: 7. The CDR3, as DNA: TGTGCCAGCAGGCCGGGACAGGGCGGATACGAGCAGTACTTC. Protein product: CASRPGQGGYEQYF.

This clonotype was seen only a few times. This rearrangement joins TRBV6-5 to TRBJ1-2; D remains unclear. V shed 8 bases and J shed 4 bases, with 11 bases lying between them. The CDR3 contains 12 residues. The germline V gene has CDR1 MNHEY and CDR2 SVGAGI. The CDR3 spells CASGSPSYGYTF. CDR3 coding DNA: TGTGCCAGCGGGTCTCCGAGCTATGGCTACACCTTC.

This clonotype was seen a handful of times. This chain connects TRBV7-2 to TRBJ2-4; 8 positions match TRBD2. With V trimmed by 3 bases and J by 7 bases, 2 bases remained unmatched. The germline gives CDR1 SGHTA, CDR2 FQGNSA. The CDR3 length is 13 residues. As DNA, the CDR3 is TGTGCCAGCAGCTTTTCGGGGGGGAACATTCAGTACTTC. Translated, it gives CASSFSGGNIQYF.

This clonotype has a count of ten or more. V is TRBV10-3 and J is TRBJ2-1; the D gene is possibly TRBD1 (6 bases). Germline lookup yields CDR1 ENHRY and CDR2 SYGVKD. V shed 11 bases and J shed 5 bases, with 19 bases lying between them. The CDR3 loop spans 14 amino acids. The CDR3 nucleotides read TGTGCCTCTGCTTCGAACAGGGACAACAATGAGCAGTTCTTC. Its protein is CASASNRDNNEQFF.

The table lists this clonotype with many counts. As DNA, the CDR3 is TGCAGTGCTAGAGGGGGAAACTATGGCTACACCTTC. Translating it yields CSARGGNYGYTF. The chain carries TRBV20-1 and TRBJ1-2; D remains ambiguous. Germline V gives CDR1 DFQATT, CDR2 SNEGSKA (reference sequence). The CDR3 has 12 residues. V dropped 1 base and J dropped 2 bases, with 5 bases sitting between them.

The V gene is TRBV6-5, the J gene TRBJ2-6; 9 positions agree with TRBD1. The CDR3 runs 17 residues. CDR1 is MNHEY, CDR2 SVGAGI, per germline. V gave up 2 bases and J gave up 3 bases; unmatched junction bases: 5. CDR3 residues: CASSYSYRGHGANVLTF. CDR3 nucleotides: TGTGCCAGCAGTTACAGTTACAGGGGGCATGGGGCCAACGTCCTGACTTTC.